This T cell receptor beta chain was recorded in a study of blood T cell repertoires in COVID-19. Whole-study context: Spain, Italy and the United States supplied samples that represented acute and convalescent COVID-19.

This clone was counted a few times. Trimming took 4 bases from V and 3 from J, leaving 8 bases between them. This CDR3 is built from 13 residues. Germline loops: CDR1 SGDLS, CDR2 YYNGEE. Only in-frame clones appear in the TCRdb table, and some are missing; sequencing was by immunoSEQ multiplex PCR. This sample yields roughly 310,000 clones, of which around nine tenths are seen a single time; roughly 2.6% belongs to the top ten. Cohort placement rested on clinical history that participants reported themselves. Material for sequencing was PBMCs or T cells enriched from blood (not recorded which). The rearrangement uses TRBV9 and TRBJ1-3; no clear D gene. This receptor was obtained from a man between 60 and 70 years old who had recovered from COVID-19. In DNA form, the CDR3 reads TGTGCCAGCAGCCAGGAATTTGGAAACACCATATATTTT. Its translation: CASSQEFGNTIYF.